One sample yielded the 20 T cell receptor beta chains listed below, sequenced in a study of T cell responses to AZD1222 COVID-19 vaccine. Sequencing used immunoSEQ multiplex PCR; TCRdb keeps in-frame clones, though not all of them. The sample shows about 150,000 clones, approximately 90% of them seen only once. The specimen was peripheral blood, collected 28 days after the second AZD1222 dose. The receptors stem from an adult who received the AZD1222 COVID-19 vaccine.

The chain recombines TRBV2 with TRBJ1-1; D is undetermined. V dropped 8 bases and J dropped 2 bases, with 15 bases sitting between them. The CDR3 is made up of 14 amino acids. CDR1 is SNHLY and CDR2 is FYNNEI in the germline V gene. The CDR3 DNA reads TGTGCCAGCTCGCTTGAAGTCCGAAACACTGAAGCTTTCTTT. Protein: CASSLEVRNTEAFF.

The chain couples TRBV13 to TRBJ1-6, with D possibly being TRBD1 (5 bases). The length of the CDR3 is 15 residues. Germline CDR1 reads PRHDT; CDR2 reads FYEKMQ (reference sequence). V lost 5 bases and J 1 base, leaving 9 bases between the germline ends. This chain's CDR3 is CASSPRQSYNSPLHF. CDR3 sequence (DNA): TGTGCCAGCAGCCCCCGACAGTCCTATAATTCACCCCTCCACTTT. The whole variable domain, remainder taken from reference TRBV13 and TRBJ1-6, is AAGVIQSPRHLIKEKRETATLKCYPIPRHDTVYWYQQGPGQDPQFLISFYEKMQSDKGSIPDRFSAQQFSDYHSELNMSSLELGDSALYFCASSPRQSYNSPLHFGNGTRLTVT.

The chain links TRBV28 to TRBJ1-4; 8 nucleotides align to TRBD1. CDR1 is MDHEN and CDR2 is SYDVKM in the germline V gene. The CDR3 sequence is 15 residues long. With V trimmed by 3 bases and J by 10 bases, 10 bases remained unmatched. The CDR3 region has the DNA TGTGCCAGCAGTTTTATTAGACAGGGGAAGGGAAAACTGTTTTTT. The encoded protein is CASSFIRQGKGKLFF.

The V and J genes are TRBV21-1 and TRBJ1-2. TRBV21-1 is a pseudogene segment. This CDR3 spans 13 amino acids. The CDR3 bases are TGTGCCAGCCCTGGGAGTACGTATTGGGCCTCCTTCTTC. As protein: CASPGSTYWASFF.

In DNA form, the CDR3 reads TGTGCCAGCAGTGGCCGGGGAGGGGGAATTTCACCCCTCCACTTT. Protein: CASSGRGGGISPLHF. The chain joins TRBV2 to TRBJ1-6; tentatively, D is TRBD1 (6 bases). V lost 4 bases and J 9 bases, leaving 16 bases between the germline ends. CDR3 size: 15 residues. Germline values: CDR1 SNHLY, CDR2 FYNNEI.

The J gene is TRBJ2-1, the V gene TRBV14, with no clear D. This CDR3 has 19 residues. Deletions cut 0 bases from V and 4 bases from J, with 22 bases between. Germline V lookup: CDR1 SGHDN, CDR2 FVKESK. The CDR3 here is CASSQDPVGGRSAYNEQFF. CDR3 bases: TGTGCCAGCAGCCAAGATCCTGTAGGCGGCAGGTCGGCATACAATGAGCAGTTCTTC.

This chain uses TRBV7-3 with TRBJ1-6, with 8 nucleotides matching TRBD1. Per the germline V gene, CDR1 is SGHTA and CDR2 is FQGTGA. V shed 8 bases, J shed 5 bases, and the junction held 20 bases outside the gene matches. The CDR3 contains 19 residues. CDR3 nucleotide sequence: TGTGCCAGCCAACACACCCGCAGGGGGCAAGGGACGGATAATTCACCCCTCCACTTT. Amino acid sequence: CASQHTRRGQGTDNSPLHF. Together with reference TRBV7-3 and TRBJ1-6, the CDR3 gives the full variable domain: GAGVSQTPSNKVTEKGKYVELRCDPISGHTALYWYRQSLGQGPEFLIYFQGTGAADDSGLPNDRFFAVRPEGSVSTLKIQRTERGDSAVYLCASQHTRRGQGTDNSPLHFGNGTRLTVT.

This chain links TRBV7-8 with TRBJ1-2; the D gene is possibly TRBD1 (5 bases). This CDR3 comprises 12 residues. Per germline, CDR1 SGHVS and CDR2 FQNEAQ. Trimming removed 4 bases at V and 7 bases at J, with 10 bases between. The CDR3 here is CASSSRQFGYTF. Written as DNA, the CDR3 is TGTGCCAGCAGCTCTCGACAGTTTGGCTACACCTTC.

V gene TRBV7-2 combines with J gene TRBJ1-2; TRBD1 might be the D (5 bases). V lost 0 bases to trimming and J lost 3 bases, with 11 bases between them. The CDR3 runs to 15 residues. The germline gives CDR1 SGHTA, CDR2 FQGNSA. CDR3: CASSLAPRGDYGYTF. The DNA of the CDR3 is TGTGCCAGCAGCTTAGCTCCCCGGGGGGACTATGGCTACACCTTC. The full variable domain, rest sourced from reference TRBV7-2 and TRBJ1-2, is GAGVSQSPSNKVTEKGKDVELRCDPISGHTALYWYRQSLGQGLEFLIYFQGNSAPDKSGLPSDRFSAERTGGSVSTLTIQRTQQEDSAVYLCASSLAPRGDYGYTFGSGTRLTVV.

This chain joins TRBV18 and TRBJ2-2, with D possibly being TRBD2 (6 bases). Germline CDR1 KGHSH, CDR2 LQKENI. The V end lost 10 bases, the J end lost 1 base, and 16 bases lay between the germline ends. The CDR3 covers 15 residues. CDR3 coding DNA: TGTGCCATTAATAAGGGACTGGAGAACACCGGGGAGCTGTTTTTT. Translated: CAINKGLENTGELFF. Full variable domain (missing parts from reference TRBV18 and TRBJ2-2): NAGVMQNPRHLVRRRGQEARLRCSPMKGHSHVYWYRQLPEEGLKFMVYLQKENIIDESGMPKERFSAEFPKEGPSILRIQQVVRGDSAAYFCAINKGLENTGELFFGEGSRLTVL.

The CDR3 DNA reads as TGTGCCACCAGCAGTGGGTGGGAAGAGCAGTTCTTC. It translates to CATSSGWEEQFF. This rearrangement joins TRBV15 to TRBJ2-1; D gene ambiguous. Germline V CDR1 and CDR2: LNHNV, YYDKDF (reference sequence). CDR3 length equals 12 residues. The V end was cut by 3 bases, the J end by 10 bases, with 10 bases between.

The V and J genes are TRBV28 and TRBJ2-3, with TRBD2 identical over 8 bases. This CDR3 is built from 14 residues. V gave up 4 bases and J gave up 8 bases; unmatched junction bases: 8. Per germline, CDR1 MDHEN and CDR2 SYDVKM. Here the CDR3 reads CASSYSGVRGTQYF. In DNA, the CDR3 is TGTGCCAGCAGTTATAGCGGGGTCCGCGGTACGCAGTATTTT.

The CDR3 region is CAIKQGNTEAFF. The CDR3 coding sequence is TGTGCCATCAAGCAGGGGAACACTGAAGCTTTCTTT. The V gene is TRBV10-3, the J gene TRBJ1-1, with a tentative D call TRBD1 (5 bases). V was trimmed by 7 bases and J by 1 base, leaving 7 bases between them. There are 12 residues in the CDR3. The germline gives CDR1 ENHRY, CDR2 SYGVKD.

This chain links TRBV10-2 with TRBJ2-3; TRBD2 matches at 10 bases. The germline CDR1 and CDR2 sequences are WSHSY and SAAADI. The CDR3 length is 16 residues. V was clipped by 0 bases and J by 4 bases; unmatched bases: 4. The CDR3 coding sequence is TGCGCCAGCAGTGAGTCCAGCGGGGGGGCGTCAGATACGCAGTATTTT. It specifies CASSESSGGASDTQYF.

The rearrangement joins TRBV4-3 to TRBJ2-3; D call uncertain. V lost 0 bases and J lost 2, with 6 bases in between. From germline, CDR1 is LGHNA and CDR2 YSLEER. The CDR3 runs to 14 residues. CDR3 sequence reads: CASSQDSSTDTQYF. CDR3 bases: TGCGCCAGCAGCCAAGATTCCTCCACAGATACGCAGTATTTT.

The rearrangement joins TRBV7-3 to TRBJ1-6; D is uncertain. V gave up 2 bases and J gave up 7 bases, with 12 bases separating them. Germline V gene lookup returns CDR1 SGHTA and CDR2 FQGTGA. This CDR3 comprises 15 residues. The DNA of the CDR3 is TGTGCCAGCAGCTTACACCATGCCCAAAATTCACCCCTCCACTTT. This codes for CASSLHHAQNSPLHF.

The chain employs TRBV6-5 and TRBJ1-2; D not certain. The CDR3 is made up of 13 amino acids. V was shortened by 8 bases and J by 5 bases, with 15 bases between the two germline ends. Germline values: CDR1 MNHEY, CDR2 SVGAGI. CDR3 amino acids: CASAGPRIYGYTF. The CDR3 DNA follows: TGTGCCAGCGCCGGTCCCCGAATATATGGCTACACCTTC.

The chain has TRBV6-2 or TRBV6-3 and TRBJ2-3, with D perhaps matching TRBD2 (5 bases). The germline V gene has CDR1 MNHEY and CDR2 SVGEGT. This CDR3 has 11 amino acids. V was shortened by 5 bases and J by 6 bases, with 6 bases between the two germline ends. CDR3 DNA: TGTGCCAGCAGTATAGCGGATACGCAGTATTTT. Amino acids: CASSIADTQYF.

The chain recombines TRBV9 with TRBJ2-7; 7 bases are shared with TRBD2. The length of the CDR3 is 19 residues. Germline V lookup: CDR1 SGDLS, CDR2 YYNGEE. The V segment lost 0 bases and the J segment 4 bases; nucleotides outside the gene matches: 19. CDR3 nucleotide sequence: TGTGCCAGCAGCGTAGAGCTAGCGGCGTTCCCACTACAAAAGTACGAGCAGTACTTC. Translation gives CASSVELAAFPLQKYEQYF. The full variable domain, its missing parts supplied by reference TRBV9 and TRBJ2-7, is DSGVTQTPKHLITATGQRVTLRCSPRSGDLSVYWYQQSLDQGLQFLIQYYNGEERAKGNILERFSAQQFPDLHSELNLSSLELGDSALYFCASSVELAAFPLQKYEQYFGPGTRLTVT.

A single count supports this clone. The V and J genes are TRBV25-1 and TRBJ2-3; perhaps TRBD2 as D (5 bases). The CDR3 length is 16 residues. Per the germline V gene, CDR1 is MGHDK and CDR2 is SYGVNS. Trimming cost V 5 bases and J 5 bases, with 20 bases left between them. For the CDR3, the DNA is TGTGCCAGCAGTTCCCCATGGGGAATTGGAGGAGATACGCAGTATTTT. Translated: CASSSPWGIGGDTQYF.